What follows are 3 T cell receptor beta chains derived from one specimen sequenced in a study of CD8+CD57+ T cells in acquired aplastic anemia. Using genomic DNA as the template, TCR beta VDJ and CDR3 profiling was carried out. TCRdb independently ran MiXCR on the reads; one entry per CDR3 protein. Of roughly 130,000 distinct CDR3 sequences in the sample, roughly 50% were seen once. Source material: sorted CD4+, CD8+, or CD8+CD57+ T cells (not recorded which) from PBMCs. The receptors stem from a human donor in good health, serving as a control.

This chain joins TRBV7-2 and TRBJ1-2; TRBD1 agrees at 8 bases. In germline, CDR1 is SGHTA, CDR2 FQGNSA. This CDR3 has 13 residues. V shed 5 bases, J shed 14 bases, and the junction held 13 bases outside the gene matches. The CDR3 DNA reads TGTGCCAGCAGCAGACAGGGGCGTGACAGGGAGACCTTC. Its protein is CASSRQGRDRETF.

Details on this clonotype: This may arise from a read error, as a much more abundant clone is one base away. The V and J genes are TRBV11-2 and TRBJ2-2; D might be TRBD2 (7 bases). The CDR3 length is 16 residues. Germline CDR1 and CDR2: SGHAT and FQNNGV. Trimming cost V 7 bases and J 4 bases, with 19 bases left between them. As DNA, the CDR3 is TGTGCCAGCAACCCACTGGGGGGGGGCGGCACCGGGGAGCTGTTTTTT. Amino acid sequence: CASNPLGGGGTGELFF.

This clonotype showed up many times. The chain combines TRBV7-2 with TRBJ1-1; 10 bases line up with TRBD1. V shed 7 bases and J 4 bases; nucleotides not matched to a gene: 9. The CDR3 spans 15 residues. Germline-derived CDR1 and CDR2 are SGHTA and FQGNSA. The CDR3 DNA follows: TGTGCCAGCATGTTCACCTGGACAGGGGGCACTGAAGCTTTCTTT. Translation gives CASMFTWTGGTEAFF.